This TCR beta chain was captured by sequencing in a study of blood T cell repertoires in COVID-19. Method: immunoSEQ multiplex PCR; TCRdb's copy keeps in-frame clones and lacks some. The repertoire holds 210,000 or so clones, with around 90% as singletons. Cohorts were determined from participant-reported clinical history. Two negative PCRs, clearance, or symptom resolution had been documented for recovered Cohort 3 donors. There are 16 residues in the CDR3. The V gene lost 2 bases and the J gene lost 4 bases, with 18 bases spanning the gap. In germline, CDR1 is MNHEY, CDR2 SVGEGT. The sequence came from a man younger than 45 who had recovered from COVID-19. The chain is built from TRBV6-2 or TRBV6-3 and TRBJ2-7; the D gene is possibly TRBD1 (6 bases). The specimen was PBMCs or T cells enriched from blood (not recorded which). CDR3 bases: TGTGCCAGCAGTTACCCCACGCTGGGACAAAAATACGAGCAGTACTTC. This codes for CASSYPTLGQKYEQYF.